This entry features one TCR beta chain sequence. The sample originates from a study of blood T cell repertoires in COVID-19. For the study at large: Material from acute and convalescent COVID-19 was sourced from the United States, Italy and Spain. Nucleic acid was either cDNA or gDNA, and it came from T cells, B-cell-depleted T cells, or PBMCs.

Profiled with immunoSEQ multiplex PCR; TCRdb holds only in-frame clones, not every one. The sample consists of 250,000 or so clones, around 88% of them appearing once. The cohort comprised adults aged 18 to 89 years residing in around 25 US areas. Cohorts were assigned according to the clinical history that participants reported. J gave up 6 bases and V 3 bases, and 4 bases lay outside the gene matches. CDR3 size: 13 residues. This chain links TRBV12-3 or TRBV12-4 with TRBJ2-5, with 7 bases aligning to TRBD2. This TCR was sampled from a woman between 40 and 50 years old with acute COVID-19. Sequences were obtained from PBMCs or T cells enriched from blood (not recorded which). Written as DNA, the CDR3 is TGTGCCAGCAGTTTGGGGGGGGGACAGACCCAGTACTTC. Its protein is CASSLGGGQTQYF.